This T cell receptor beta chain originates from a study of T cell repertoires in aging, cancer and after chemotherapy. Study background: Donor ages fell into six groups from 30 or younger up to 70 or older. Clear clonal overlap appeared across healthy donor samples taken over several months to years.

The CDR3 is made up of 11 amino acids. V lost 3 bases and J lost 11, with 5 bases in between. Findings and caveats of the study: In healthy donors, age-related TCR diversity loss mainly reflected lost richness. No conclusions about immunological memory after chemotherapy can be drawn from the repertoire data.

TRB rearrangements spanning V, D and J were amplified using mixed TRB-A/B primers. TCRdb re-called the multiplex PCR reads with MiXCR, one entry per CDR3 protein. Here the sample spans nearly 11,000 distinct CDR3 sequences, 25% to 35% being singletons. This clonotype is termed medium-sized. What it binds is not known. TCR beta rearrangements were amplified from peripheral blood genomic DNA. The rearrangement uses TRBV12-3 or TRBV12-4 and TRBJ1-6; tentatively, D is TRBD1 (5 bases). Sequencing was done on a sample of blood. The sequence came from a human donor in good health. The CDR3 DNA follows: TGTGCCAGCAGTTTGGGGGCACCCCTCCACTTT. Translated: CASSLGAPLHF.